This TCR beta chain was captured by sequencing in a study of beta chain features in type 1 diabetes. Study-wide context: Patients were similar to healthy donors in age and gender (as well as in cell yields).

Germline lookup yields CDR1 MNHEY and CDR2 SMNVEV (reference sequence). Losses at the gene ends were 2 bases for V and 4 bases for J; bases not matched to a gene: 8. The CDR3 consists of 16 residues. Findings of the study overall: Within patients, naive, central memory and Treg TCRB repertoires seemed more similar than within healthy donors. The study notes PCR might favor shorter templates equally in patients and controls.

Stem cell-like memory, regulatory, central memory and naive CD4+ cells were sorted via CD45RO/CCR7/CD25/CD127/CD95/CD27. Sequenced material consisted of expressed TCRB transcripts (all of the isolated RNA was reverse transcribed). Some clones are missing from TCRdb's copy, which holds only in-frame ones; the method was immunoSEQ multiplex PCR. The sample comprises some 270,000 clones, under 8.5% of which are singletons, and 1% rests with the top ten. About this clone: Its antigen is not known.

The sample taken for sequencing was central memory CD4+ T cells from blood. The receptor's source is a woman under 30 in good health. The V and J genes are TRBV27 and TRBJ1-1; 9 bases are a match to TRBD1. The CDR3 here is CASSLPDRGKGTEAFF. The DNA of the CDR3 is TGTGCCAGCAGTTTACCCGACAGGGGGAAGGGCACTGAAGCTTTCTTT.